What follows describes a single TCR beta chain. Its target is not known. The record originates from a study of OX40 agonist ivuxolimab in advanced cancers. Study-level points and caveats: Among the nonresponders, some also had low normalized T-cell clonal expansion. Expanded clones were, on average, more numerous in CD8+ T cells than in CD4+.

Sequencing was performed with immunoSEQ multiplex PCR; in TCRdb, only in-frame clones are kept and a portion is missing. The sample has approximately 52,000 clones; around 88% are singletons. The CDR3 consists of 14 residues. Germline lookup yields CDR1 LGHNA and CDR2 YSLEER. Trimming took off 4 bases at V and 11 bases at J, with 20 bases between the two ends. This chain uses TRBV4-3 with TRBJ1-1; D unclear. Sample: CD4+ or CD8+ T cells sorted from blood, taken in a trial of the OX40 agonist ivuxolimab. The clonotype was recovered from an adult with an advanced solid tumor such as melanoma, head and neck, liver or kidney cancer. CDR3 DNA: TGCGCCAGCAGCCCTTTCCAGGACGACTTTAGGGCTTTCTTT. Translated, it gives CASSPFQDDFRAFF.